The 26 T cell receptor beta chains presented below share a single source sample, sequenced in a study of blood T cell repertoires in COVID-19. Generated by immunoSEQ multiplex PCR, the TCRdb table keeps only in-frame clones and is missing some. In the table there are around 30,000 clones, roughly 85% of which are singletons. Material for sequencing was peripheral blood. The receptors were sampled from a man aged 55 to 70 with active COVID-19.

This clone came up once. The rearrangement uses TRBV9 and TRBJ1-1; possible D gene TRBD1, 5 bases. The CDR3 is made up of 14 amino acids. Trimming took off 0 bases at V and 4 bases at J, with 10 bases between the two ends. Germline V gives CDR1 SGDLS, CDR2 YYNGEE. The CDR3 reads CASSVGGAGTEAFF. The CDR3 DNA reads as TGTGCCAGCAGCGTAGGGGGCGCAGGCACTGAAGCTTTCTTT.

The chain combines TRBV15 with TRBJ2-1; D is perhaps TRBD2 (7 bases). From germline, CDR1 is LNHNV and CDR2 YYDKDF (reference sequence). V was trimmed by 3 bases and J by 3 bases, leaving 21 bases between them. The CDR3 has 18 amino acids. Written as DNA, the CDR3 is TGTGCCACCAGCAGGGGGCTAGGGGGGGAGAAGATCTACAATGAGCAGTTCTTC. Translating it yields CATSRGLGGEKIYNEQFF.

The rearrangement joins TRBV9 to TRBJ2-1, with 8 bases that match TRBD2. CDR1 and CDR2 (germline): SGDLS, YYNGEE. This CDR3 contains 15 residues. V gave up 1 base and J gave up 7 bases; unmatched junction bases: 7. The DNA for the CDR3 is TGTGCCAGCAGCGTAAAGGGACTAGAGAGGAATGAGCAGTTCTTC. As protein: CASSVKGLERNEQFF. The whole variable domain, remainder taken from reference TRBV9 and TRBJ2-1, is DSGVTQTPKHLITATGQRVTLRCSPRSGDLSVYWYQQSLDQGLQFLIQYYNGEERAKGNILERFSAQQFPDLHSELNLSSLELGDSALYFCASSVKGLERNEQFFGPGTRLTVL.

This clone was counted a single time. The genes are TRBV9 and TRBJ2-7, with D possibly TRBD2 on 6 matching bases. The germline V gene has CDR1 SGDLS and CDR2 YYNGEE. The CDR3 length is 17 residues. Trimming removed 0 bases at V and 3 bases at J, with 19 bases between. CDR3 bases: TGTGCCAGCAGCGTAGACGCGGGTGGGGGGTACGGCTACGAGCAGTACTTC. It translates to CASSVDAGGGYGYEQYF. Drawing the rest from reference TRBV9 and TRBJ2-7, the complete variable domain is DSGVTQTPKHLITATGQRVTLRCSPRSGDLSVYWYQQSLDQGLQFLIQYYNGEERAKGNILERFSAQQFPDLHSELNLSSLELGDSALYFCASSVDAGGGYGYEQYFGPGTRLTVT.

In its sample, this clone was seen a few times. The chain has TRBV10-3 and TRBJ1-1; D not certain. V lost 6 bases and J 1 base, leaving 12 bases between the germline ends. The CDR3 is 14 residues long. The V gene's germline CDR1 is ENHRY and CDR2 SYGVKD. The CDR3 protein is CAIRGRLENTEAFF. The CDR3 DNA is TGTGCCATCAGGGGCAGGTTGGAGAACACTGAAGCTTTCTTT.

This clone was detected only once. V usage is TRBV28 and J usage is TRBJ1-2; a weak D match, TRBD1 (6 bases). Germline CDR1 is MDHEN and CDR2 is SYDVKM. The CDR3 covers 15 residues. V lost 1 base and J 5 bases, leaving 14 bases between the germline ends. Here the CDR3 reads CASSLSRTALYGYTF. Written as DNA, the CDR3 is TGTGCCAGCAGTTTATCTAGGACAGCCCTTTATGGCTACACCTTC.

The chain employs TRBV5-6 and TRBJ2-3, with D hard to call. This CDR3 region has 12 residues. CDR1 SGHDT and CDR2 YYEEEE come from the germline V gene. V lost 7 bases, J lost 1 base, and 7 bases lay in between. In DNA form, the CDR3 reads TGTGCCAGCTCCTCGGGCACAGATACGCAGTATTTT. This gives the protein CASSSGTDTQYF.

This clone was counted a single time. The genes are TRBV7-9 and TRBJ1-3, with TRBD1 matching over 8 bases. V shed 0 bases, J shed 3 bases, and the junction held 1 base outside the gene matches. The CDR3 sequence is 15 residues long. Germline V CDR1 and CDR2: SEHNR, FQNEAQ (reference sequence). The CDR3 region has the DNA TGTGCCAGCAGCTTAGCAGGGACAGGTGGAAACACCATATATTTT. It specifies CASSLAGTGGNTIYF.

The chain is built from TRBV9 and TRBJ2-1; 8 nucleotides agree with TRBD2. From germline, CDR1 is SGDLS and CDR2 YYNGEE. J gave up 7 bases and V 4 bases, and 10 bases lay outside the gene matches. This CDR3 spans 15 amino acids. The DNA of the CDR3 is TGTGCCAGCAGCCGGGGGGGAGTGCCAGAGAATGAGCAGTTCTTC. Its translation: CASSRGGVPENEQFF.

CDR3 coding DNA: TGTGCCAGCAGCCAAGTTGAGATTTATAATTCACCCCTCCACTTT. It translates to CASSQVEIYNSPLHF. The genes are TRBV3-1 (or the pseudogene TRBV3-2) and TRBJ1-6; D gene ambiguous. Germline CDR1 LGHDT, CDR2 YNNKEL (reference sequence). V lost 1 base to trimming and J lost 4 bases, with 8 bases between them. The CDR3 sequence is 15 residues long.

The chain employs TRBV11-2 and TRBJ2-5, with 12 nucleotides matching TRBD1. This CDR3 is 17 amino acids long. Germline CDR1 reads SGHAT; CDR2 reads FQNNGV. V lost 4 bases and J lost 4; bases outside the gene matches: 10. CDR3 region: CASSSGQGAPNRETQYF. DNA of the CDR3: TGTGCCAGCAGCTCGGGACAGGGGGCTCCAAATCGAGAGACCCAGTACTTC. The full variable domain, in which reference TRBV11-2 and TRBJ2-5 provide the parts outside the CDR3, is EAGVAQSPRYKIIEKRQSVAFWCNPISGHATLYWYQQILGQGPKLLIQFQNNGVVDDSQLPKDRFSAERLKGVDSTLKIQPAKLEDSAVYLCASSSGQGAPNRETQYFGPGTRLLVL.

The chain has TRBV7-9 and TRBJ1-2, with D possibly being TRBD1 (5 bases). Looked up from germline, CDR1 is SEHNR and CDR2 is FQNEAQ (reference sequence). The CDR3 runs 19 residues. With 8 bases removed from V and 5 bases from J, the gap between germline ends came to 33 bases. The CDR3 DNA follows: TGTGCCAGCTTACCCCCCCTCGCCCACCGGGACTCTCGTCGGTATGGCTACACCTTC. Translation gives CASLPPLAHRDSRRYGYTF.

V is TRBV19 and J is TRBJ2-2; 7 bases map to TRBD2. Germline lookup yields CDR1 LNHDA and CDR2 SQIVND (reference sequence). The CDR3 covers 14 residues. V lost 4 bases and J lost 13; bases outside the gene matches: 12. This CDR3 is CASSTGGLPGMLFF. CDR3 DNA sequence: TGTGCCAGTAGTACGGGGGGACTGCCAGGGATGCTGTTTTTT.

The rearrangement joins TRBV28 to TRBJ2-1; 7 positions agree with TRBD1. The CDR3 is 16 residues long. The germline CDR1 and CDR2 sequences are MDHEN and SYDVKM. Losses at the gene ends were 5 bases for V and 0 bases for J; bases not matched to a gene: 7. The CDR3: CASSPPRQGSYNEQFF. The DNA of the CDR3 is TGTGCCAGCAGTCCCCCCCGACAGGGCTCCTACAATGAGCAGTTCTTC. Based on the CDR3 plus reference TRBV28 and TRBJ2-1, the full variable domain is DVKVTQSSRYLVKRTGEKVFLECVQDMDHENMFWYRQDPGLGLRLIYFSYDVKMKEKGDIPEGYSVSREKKERFSLILESASTNQTSMYLCASSPPRQGSYNEQFFGPGTRLTVL.

A single count supports this clone. One end of the junction is discordant with germline, which a read error may explain. J is TRBJ2-2 and V is TRBV7-2, with D possibly matching TRBD2 (5 bases). Germline-derived CDR1 and CDR2 are SGHTA and FQGNSA. This CDR3 comprises 14 residues. The CDR3 coding sequence is TGTGCCAGCCGCTTCGCGGGCAGCACCGGGGAGCTGTTTTTT. Its protein is CASRFAGSTGELFF.

Only a few counts were recorded for this clone. The chain couples TRBV28 to TRBJ1-5; TRBD1 agrees at 8 bases. With 5 bases clipped from V and 7 bases from J, the junction kept 7 bases outside the gene matches. Germline CDR1 is MDHEN and CDR2 is SYDVKM. The CDR3 is made up of 14 amino acids. The CDR3 DNA reads TGTGCCAGCAGTCCCAGACAGGGGTACCAGCCCCAGCATTTT. This codes for CASSPRQGYQPQHF.

In its sample, this clone was seen once. The CDR3 loop is CASSFASYSNQPQHF. The CDR3 DNA follows: TGTGCCAGCAGTTTCGCCAGTTATAGCAATCAGCCCCAGCATTTT. This chain connects TRBV6-5 to TRBJ1-5; no clear D. The CDR3 is 15 amino acids. V was pared by 4 bases and J by 0 bases, with 10 bases between. Germline lookup yields CDR1 MNHEY and CDR2 SVGAGI.

CDR3 sequence: CASSQPGGVNTEAFF. CDR3 nucleotide sequence: TGTGCCAGCAGCCAGCCAGGAGGTGTCAACACTGAAGCTTTCTTT. This chain links TRBV7-9 with TRBJ1-1; D is unresolved. Looked up from germline, CDR1 is SEHNR and CDR2 is FQNEAQ (reference sequence). CDR3 length: 15 residues. Trimming left V 5 bases short and J 2 bases short, with 15 bases between.

This clone was seen only once. V is TRBV5-1 and J is TRBJ2-1; TRBD1 agrees at 11 bases. The CDR3 length is 15 residues. Losses at the gene ends were 4 bases for V and 10 bases for J; bases not matched to a gene: 10. Looked up from germline, CDR1 is SGHRS and CDR2 is YFSETQ. The chain's CDR3 is CASSLGTGGGKEQFF. The CDR3 DNA follows: TGCGCCAGCAGCCTAGGGACAGGGGGAGGTAAAGAGCAGTTCTTC.

The chain has TRBV7-2 and TRBJ2-7, with TRBD2 identical over 8 bases. V shed 5 bases and J 6 bases; nucleotides not matched to a gene: 3. CDR1 is SGHTA, CDR2 FQGNSA, per germline. The CDR3 runs 12 residues. The CDR3 nucleotides are TGTGCCAGCAGCACCGGGACTAGCGAGCAGTACTTC. Translation: CASSTGTSEQYF.

The rearrangement uses TRBV9 and TRBJ2-2; D is uncertain. Trimming pared 0 bases from V and 4 bases from J, leaving 10 bases between. CDR1 is SGDLS, CDR2 YYNGEE, per germline. This CDR3 contains 15 residues. CDR3 coding DNA: TGTGCCAGCAGCGTAGCTGGCCAATCCACCGGGGAGCTGTTTTTT. Its translation: CASSVAGQSTGELFF. Full variable domain (remainder filled in from reference TRBV9 and TRBJ2-2): DSGVTQTPKHLITATGQRVTLRCSPRSGDLSVYWYQQSLDQGLQFLIQYYNGEERAKGNILERFSAQQFPDLHSELNLSSLELGDSALYFCASSVAGQSTGELFFGEGSRLTVL.

The V gene is TRBV7-9, the J gene TRBJ2-1; 15 nucleotides align to TRBD2. V lost 1 base, J lost 4 bases, and 5 bases stayed unmatched. Germline lookup yields CDR1 SEHNR and CDR2 FQNEAQ (reference sequence). The CDR3 covers 18 residues. As DNA, the CDR3 is TGTGCCAGCAGCTTAGGGGGGACTAGCGGGAGGAGTTACAATGAGCAGTTCTTC. Its protein product is CASSLGGTSGRSYNEQFF. The full variable domain, completed using reference TRBV7-9 and TRBJ2-1, is DTGVSQNPRHKITKRGQNVTFRCDPISEHNRLYWYRQTLGQGPEFLTYFQNEAQLEKSRLLSDRFSAERPKGSFSTLEIQRTEQGDSAMYLCASSLGGTSGRSYNEQFFGPGTRLTVL.

The V gene is TRBV3-1 (or the pseudogene TRBV3-2), the J gene TRBJ2-2; 7 bases map to TRBD2. Trimming took 1 base from V and 8 from J; bases not matched to a gene: 7. CDR3 size: 15 residues. Per the germline V gene, CDR1 is LGHDT and CDR2 is YNNKEL (reference sequence). The CDR3 coding sequence is TGTGCCAGCAGCCAAGGACTAGCTAAATCTGGGGAGCTGTTTTTT. It codes for CASSQGLAKSGELFF.

The rearrangement links TRBV6-5 to TRBJ2-3; 7 nucleotides agree with TRBD1. The trim removed 6 bases at V and 2 bases at J, leaving 8 bases unmatched. The CDR3 spans 15 residues. Germline CDR1 and CDR2: MNHEY and SVGAGI. CDR3 sequence: CASRVTGTDTDTQYF. DNA for the CDR3: TGTGCCAGCAGAGTCACTGGGACAGACACAGATACGCAGTATTTT.

This clone has just one count. This chain links TRBV10-3 with TRBJ2-3; the D gene is possibly TRBD2 (5 bases). This CDR3 comprises 17 residues. V was trimmed by 3 bases and J by 3 bases, leaving 19 bases between them. The V gene's germline CDR1 is ENHRY and CDR2 SYGVKD. In DNA, the CDR3 is TGTGCCATCAGTGATAGTCTAGCAGGCCCTGGAACAGATACGCAGTATTTT. Its protein product is CAISDSLAGPGTDTQYF.

The chain carries TRBV5-4 and TRBJ2-2, with 7 bases identical to TRBD2. Germline trimming cut 0 bases from V and 6 bases from J; bases unmatched to any gene: 2. The V gene's germline CDR1 is SGHNT and CDR2 YYREEE (reference sequence). The CDR3 length is 14 residues. DNA of the CDR3: TGTGCCAGCAGCTTGGCAGGGAGGGCCGGGGAGCTGTTTTTT. Protein: CASSLAGRAGELFF.